This T cell receptor (beta chain) comes out of a study of blood T cell repertoires in COVID-19. Study information: Acute and convalescent COVID-19 specimens originated in the United States, Italy and Spain.

This clone was recorded a few times. The table came from immunoSEQ multiplex PCR; TCRdb's copy has only in-frame clones and leaves some out. The data contain over 350,000 clones, 87% of them seen just once; the ten biggest clones take up about 2.1%. Participants spanned ages about 18 to 90 years and resided in fewer than 30 US areas. Participants were placed into cohorts based on the clinical history they reported. This TCR came from a woman aged 18-29 years with acute COVID-19. The sample taken for sequencing was PBMCs or T cells enriched from blood (not recorded which).

CDR3 in amino acids: CASSLWTGGSSNEQYF. Written as DNA, the CDR3 is TGCGCCAGCAGCTTGTGGACAGGGGGCAGTTCGAACGAGCAGTACTTC. The chain combines TRBV5-1 with TRBJ2-7; 11 bases are a match to TRBD1. Germline CDR1 SGHRS, CDR2 YFSETQ. J lost 5 bases, V lost 1 base, and 8 bases had no gene match. The CDR3 totals 16 residues.